A single sample is the source of the 23 T cell receptor beta chains below, sequenced in a study of blood T cell repertoires in COVID-19 (dated by TCRdb to 2018 to 2020). Library prep was done by the immunoSEQ multiplex PCR assay. Sourced from immuneACCESS, this table was stored by TCRdb with only in-frame sequences that have V and J called. A share of the clones is absent; for the studies checked, an unresolved V gene accounts for under half, and the remainder has no known explanation. The sample records 120,000 to 150,000 clones, approximately 84% of which are singletons. The top ten hold 1.5% to 2% of the sample. The sample consisted of PBMCs or T cells enriched from blood (not recorded which). The receptors here all came from a woman aged 18-35 years who had been exposed to COVID-19.

The CDR3 DNA follows: TGTGCCAGCAGCCAGGACAGGGGAAGGGACATTCAGTACTTC. This translates into CASSQDRGRDIQYF. The V gene is TRBV5-4, the J gene TRBJ2-4, with 9 bases that match TRBD1. CDR3 size: 14 residues. The V and J ends lost 4 bases and 8 bases, in that order; junction bases with no gene match: 7. The germline V gene has CDR1 SGHNT and CDR2 YYREEE (reference sequence).

The CDR3 bases are TGTGCCAGCAGCTCTACCAACTTACCACAGGGGTCGATTAACTATGGCTACACCTTC. This encodes CASSSTNLPQGSINYGYTF. The chain employs TRBV5-4 and TRBJ1-2, with 7 nucleotides matching TRBD1. The germline CDR1 and CDR2 sequences are SGHNT and YYREEE (reference sequence). The V gene end was trimmed by 3 bases and the J gene end by 1 base; junction bases not matched to a gene: 18. The CDR3 spans 19 residues.

This chain joins TRBV30 and TRBJ1-6, with D possibly matching TRBD1 (6 bases). This CDR3 contains 13 residues. Between the trimmed V and J ends, which lost 3 bases and 14 bases, there was a span of 17 bases. Germline CDR1 GTSNPN, CDR2 SVGIG (reference sequence). The DNA for the CDR3 is TGTGCCTGGAGCCAGCATCGGGGGGACACCCTCCACTTT. It codes for CAWSQHRGDTLHF.

The chain recombines TRBV5-1 with TRBJ1-2; 7 nucleotides line up with TRBD1. The CDR3 covers 12 residues. Per the germline V gene, CDR1 is SGHRS and CDR2 is YFSETQ. Germline trimming cut 7 bases from V and 4 bases from J; bases unmatched to any gene: 4. CDR3 amino acids: CASGTDLYGYTF. CDR3 nucleotides: TGCGCCAGCGGGACAGACCTCTATGGCTACACCTTC.

The V and J genes are TRBV5-1 and TRBJ1-2; TRBD1 matches 9 bases. This CDR3 comprises 15 residues. J lost 4 bases, V lost 3 bases, and 7 bases had no gene match. Germline V gene sequence: CDR1 SGHRS, CDR2 YFSETQ. In nucleotides, the CDR3 is TGCGCCAGCAGCTCGTCCGGGACAGGGTCCTATGGCTACACCTTC. It codes for CASSSSGTGSYGYTF.

This chain joins TRBV5-1 and TRBJ1-6; D perhaps matches TRBD1 (5 bases). Germline assignment: CDR1 SGHRS and CDR2 YFSETQ. The germline V and J ends were trimmed by 1 base and 3 bases, with 11 bases remaining between them. The CDR3 covers 16 residues. The CDR3 sequence: CASSLQSGNYNSPLHF. Here the CDR3 DNA reads TGCGCCAGCAGCTTGCAGTCAGGGAACTATAATTCACCCCTCCACTTT.

The chain links TRBV29-1 to TRBJ1-1, with a weak D call TRBD1 (6 bases). Germline V gene data show CDR1 as SQVTM and CDR2 as ANQGSEA. Trimming took 4 bases from V and 4 from J, leaving 10 bases between them. There are 12 residues in the CDR3. Here the CDR3 reads CSVAGHFTEAFF. In DNA, the CDR3 is TGCAGCGTTGCGGGACATTTCACTGAAGCTTTCTTT. Full variable domain (rest looked up from reference TRBV29-1 and TRBJ1-1): SAVISQKPSRDICQRGTSLTIQCQVDSQVTMMFWYRQQPGQSLTLIATANQGSEATYESGFVIDKFPISRPNLTFSTLTVSNMSPEDSSIYLCSVAGHFTEAFFGQGTRLTVV.

The chain carries TRBV5-3 and TRBJ2-7; D ambiguous. TRBV5-3 is identified as an open reading frame with a role that is uncertain. CDR3 size: 12 residues. The V gene lost 1 base and the J gene lost 7 bases, with 9 bases spanning the gap. This CDR3 reads CARSLYREEQYF. The CDR3 nucleotides read TGTGCCAGAAGCTTGTATAGAGAAGAGCAGTACTTC.

The J gene is TRBJ1-1, the V gene TRBV5-1, with 7 bases aligning to TRBD1. Losses at the gene ends were 2 bases for V and 1 base for J; bases not matched to a gene: 2. Per germline, CDR1 SGHRS and CDR2 YFSETQ. This CDR3 spans 14 amino acids. CDR3 bases: TGCGCCAGCAGCTTCAGACAGGGGAACACTGAAGCTTTCTTT. Translating it yields CASSFRQGNTEAFF.

The chain combines TRBV7-3 with TRBJ2-1; D not resolved. The CDR3 runs 13 residues. V was cut by 0 bases and J by 4 bases, with 4 bases left in between. Germline loops: CDR1 SGHTA, CDR2 FQGTGA. CDR3 residues: CASSLTRYNEQFF. The CDR3 coding sequence is TGTGCCAGCAGCTTAACTCGTTACAATGAGCAGTTCTTC.

V is TRBV7-3 and J is TRBJ2-3; 7 bases are shared with TRBD2. The germline V gene encodes CDR1 SGHTA and CDR2 FQGTGA. CDR3 length: 17 amino acids. The V segment lost 1 base and the J segment 1 base; nucleotides outside the gene matches: 8. CDR3 DNA sequence: TGTGCCAGCAGCTTAATGAGGGGCGCGGGAGGCACAGATACGCAGTATTTT. Translating gives CASSLMRGAGGTDTQYF.

This clone turned up a few times. CDR3 DNA sequence: TGTGCCAGCAGCCAAAGGCTAGCGGGGACCCTACGAAATGAGCAGTTCTTC. Translated: CASSQRLAGTLRNEQFF. The chain carries TRBV3-1 (or the pseudogene TRBV3-2) and TRBJ2-1; TRBD2 agrees at 9 bases. The V gene's germline CDR1 is LGHDT and CDR2 YNNKEL (reference sequence). The CDR3 has 17 amino acids. V shed 2 bases, J shed 7 bases, and the junction held 12 bases outside the gene matches.

Ten or more counts support this clone. The chain is built from TRBV19 and TRBJ1-6; D gene unclear. Per germline, CDR1 LNHDA and CDR2 SQIVND (reference sequence). Trimming left V 5 bases short and J 0 bases short, with 14 bases between. The CDR3 has 17 residues. The CDR3 loop reads CASSGGEPSSYNSPLHF. In DNA form, the CDR3 reads TGTGCCAGTAGTGGTGGGGAGCCGAGCTCCTATAATTCACCCCTCCACTTT.

V usage is TRBV6-2 or TRBV6-3 and J usage is TRBJ1-1; perhaps TRBD1 as D (5 bases). CDR1 is MNHEY and CDR2 is SVGEGT in the germline V gene. V was trimmed by 2 bases and J by 1 base, leaving 8 bases between them. CDR3 length: 14 amino acids. This CDR3 reads CASSYQGGNTEAFF. CDR3 DNA: TGTGCCAGCAGTTACCAGGGCGGGAACACTGAAGCTTTCTTT.

This clone showed up just a few times. The chain joins TRBV19 to TRBJ2-5; possible D gene TRBD1, 7 bases. The V and J ends lost 5 bases and 4 bases respectively, with 14 bases between them. The germline gives CDR1 LNHDA, CDR2 SQIVND (reference sequence). This CDR3 contains 14 residues. The CDR3 nucleotides read TGTGCCAGTAGTCAGGGGGGAAGCGGAGAGACCCAGTACTTC. It translates to CASSQGGSGETQYF.

The chain combines TRBV14 with TRBJ1-2, with D hard to call. V lost 1 base and J lost 14, with 14 bases in between. This CDR3 has 12 residues. Germline lookup yields CDR1 SGHDN and CDR2 FVKESK. CDR3 sequence: CASSQVSQAKTF. In nucleotides, the CDR3 is TGTGCCAGCAGCCAAGTGAGCCAGGCGAAGACCTTC.

The V and J genes are TRBV3-1 (or the pseudogene TRBV3-2) and TRBJ1-2, with a weak D call TRBD1 (6 bases). The germline V gene encodes CDR1 LGHDT and CDR2 YNNKEL (reference sequence). This CDR3 region has 14 residues. The V end was cut by 3 bases, the J end by 4 bases, with 12 bases between. The CDR3 bases are TGTGCCAGCAGCCATTACAGGGATCTCTATGGCTACACCTTC. Its translation is CASSHYRDLYGYTF.

J is TRBJ1-5 and V is TRBV2; TRBD1 aligns across 7 bases. V was clipped by 6 bases and J by 2 bases; unmatched bases: 7. This CDR3 is built from 15 residues. Looked up from germline, CDR1 is SNHLY and CDR2 is FYNNEI. CDR3 loop: CASSQSGGRNQPQHF. CDR3 sequence (DNA): TGTGCCAGCAGCCAATCAGGGGGGCGCAATCAGCCCCAGCATTTT.

Only one count was recorded for this clone. The chain has TRBV21-1 and TRBJ2-7; TRBD1 is taken as the D call from the table, unchecked against the DNA. TRBV21-1 is labeled a pseudogene. There are 15 residues in the CDR3. The CDR3 DNA follows: TGTGCCAGCAGTTTATGCCGGGACAGCCCCTACGAGCAGTACTTC. Residues: CASSLCRDSPYEQYF.

The CDR3 coding sequence is TGTGCTAGTGGTCCCGGTTCGAGCTATGGCTACACCTTC. It codes for CASGPGSSYGYTF. This chain joins TRBV12-5 and TRBJ1-2, with unresolved D. V lost 5 bases to trimming and J lost 4 bases, with 11 bases between them. CDR1 is LGHNT, CDR2 FRNRAP, per germline. This CDR3 is 13 amino acids long.

This clone has at least ten counts. The sample has other DNA sequences that encode this CDR3 too. The chain carries TRBV27 and TRBJ1-5, with a possible D match to TRBD1 (5 bases). The V end was cut by 3 bases, the J end by 7 bases, with 10 bases between. CDR1 and CDR2 from the germline V gene are MNHEY and SMNVEV (reference sequence). The CDR3 totals 13 residues. The CDR3 here is CASSFGGGQPQHF. The CDR3 DNA is TGTGCCAGCAGTTTCGGGGGAGGGCAGCCCCAGCATTTT.

This clone rates as medium-sized. This rearrangement joins TRBV6-2 or TRBV6-3 to TRBJ1-5; D call uncertain. The germline CDR1 and CDR2 sequences are MNHEY and SVGEGT. The CDR3 sequence is 14 residues long. The V gene lost 3 bases and the J gene lost 3 bases, with 9 bases spanning the gap. CDR3: CASSYVAYNQPQHF. CDR3 sequence (DNA): TGTGCCAGCAGTTATGTGGCTTACAATCAGCCCCAGCATTTT.

The chain joins TRBV6-4 to TRBJ2-7, with TRBD2 identical over 8 bases. The CDR3 has 13 amino acids. J was trimmed by 7 bases and V by 6 bases; bases with no gene match: 8. Germline CDR1 is MRHNA and CDR2 is SNTAGT. CDR3 bases: TGTGCCAGCAGCCCGACGGGGACTAGGGAGCAGTACTTC. It codes for CASSPTGTREQYF.